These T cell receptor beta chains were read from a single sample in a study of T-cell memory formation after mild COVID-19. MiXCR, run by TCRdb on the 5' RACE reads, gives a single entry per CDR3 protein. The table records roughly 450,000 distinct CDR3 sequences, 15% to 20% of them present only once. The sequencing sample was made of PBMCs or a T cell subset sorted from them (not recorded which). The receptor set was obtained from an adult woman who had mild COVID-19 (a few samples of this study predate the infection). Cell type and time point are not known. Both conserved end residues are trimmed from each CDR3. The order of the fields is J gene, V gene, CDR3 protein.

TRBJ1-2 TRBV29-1 SVEGTPGGYYGYT
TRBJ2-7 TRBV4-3 ASSPGLEASYEQY
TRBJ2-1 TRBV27 ASSFGGRSYNEQF
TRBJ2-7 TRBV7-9 ASTRGQSPYEQY
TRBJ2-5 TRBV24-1 ATSDGSEETQY
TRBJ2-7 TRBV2 ATGQGVSYEQY
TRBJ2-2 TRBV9 ASTLGGRHGGELF
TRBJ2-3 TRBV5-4 ASSRSISGITDTQY
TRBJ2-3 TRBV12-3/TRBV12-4 ASSYPTSGGFFSGTDTQY
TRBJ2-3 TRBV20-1 SASLLAVSSTDTQY
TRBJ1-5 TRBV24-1 ATSDADINHQPQH
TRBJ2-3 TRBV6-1 ASSEAHRTSGGVTQY
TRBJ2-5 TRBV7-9 ASSLVSGTKAGLQETQY
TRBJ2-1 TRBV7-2 ASSSALAGGSYNEQF
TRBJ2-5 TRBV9 ASSVVAGGPQETQY
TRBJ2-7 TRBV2 ASSWGGYEQY
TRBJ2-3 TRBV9 ASSVGQGAADTQY
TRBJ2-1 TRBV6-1 ASSEALAGITNEQF
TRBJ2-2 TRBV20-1 SAQESGELF
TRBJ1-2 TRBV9 ASSVEAFTNYGYT
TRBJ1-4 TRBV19 ASSFETNEKLF
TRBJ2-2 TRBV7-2 ASSLAGLTFTGELF
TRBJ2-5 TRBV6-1 ASSDASSRLAPGETQY
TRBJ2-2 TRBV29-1 SVAQGTANTGELF
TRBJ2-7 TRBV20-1 SARVREGYEQY
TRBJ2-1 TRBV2 ASLAGGTRHNEQF
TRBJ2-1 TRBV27 ASSFSANEQF
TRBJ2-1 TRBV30 AWSGPGLAPYEQF
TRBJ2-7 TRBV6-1 ASSPGGVSYEQY
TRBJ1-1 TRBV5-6 ASSLGGTGLNTEAF
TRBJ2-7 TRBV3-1 ASSQETGTRNYEQY
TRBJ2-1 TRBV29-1 SARRFSGPYNEQF
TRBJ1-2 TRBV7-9 ASSRSGVPNYGYT
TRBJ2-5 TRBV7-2 ASSPRLTAPLETQY
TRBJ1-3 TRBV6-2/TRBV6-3 ASKIGARNTIY
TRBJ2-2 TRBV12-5 ASGTRTPTGELF
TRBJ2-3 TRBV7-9 ASSFLAGGATDTQY
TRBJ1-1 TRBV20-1 SATLTGYGAF
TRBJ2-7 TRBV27 ASRSGTASSYEQY
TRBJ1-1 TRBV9 ASSVAGTPGGTEAF
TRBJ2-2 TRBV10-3 AISVLGMHTGELF
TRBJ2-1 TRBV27 ASSPYSGGGNNEQF